One T cell receptor beta chain is described in this entry. This entry comes from a study of blood T cell repertoires in COVID-19. Study background: PBMCs, B-cell-depleted T cells, or T cells provided the cDNA or gDNA that made up the material.

Participant age was about 18 to 89 years, and participants resided in fewer than 25 US areas. Participants' reported clinical history set cohort assignment. Germline CDR1 is SGDLS and CDR2 is YYNGEE. Trimming removed 2 bases at V and 2 bases at J, with 14 bases between. This CDR3 is 15 amino acids long. In the original workflow: Amplification of reference gene primers provided the estimated nucleated cell counts. TCRdb keeps only in-frame clones here, not all; method: immunoSEQ multiplex PCR. The V and J calls and clone size come from that table; D and trimming were worked out from the DNA. The sample includes nearly 250,000 clones, almost 85% of them seen just once.

This TCR derives from a woman between 45 and 65 years old with acute COVID-19. The sequenced sample was PBMCs or T cells enriched from blood (not recorded which). The rearrangement joins TRBV9 to TRBJ2-7, with D possibly matching TRBD1 (6 bases). The CDR3 DNA follows: TGTGCCAGCAGCGTCAGGATAGGGGGTCCCTACGAGCAGTACTTC. Translation gives CASSVRIGGPYEQYF.